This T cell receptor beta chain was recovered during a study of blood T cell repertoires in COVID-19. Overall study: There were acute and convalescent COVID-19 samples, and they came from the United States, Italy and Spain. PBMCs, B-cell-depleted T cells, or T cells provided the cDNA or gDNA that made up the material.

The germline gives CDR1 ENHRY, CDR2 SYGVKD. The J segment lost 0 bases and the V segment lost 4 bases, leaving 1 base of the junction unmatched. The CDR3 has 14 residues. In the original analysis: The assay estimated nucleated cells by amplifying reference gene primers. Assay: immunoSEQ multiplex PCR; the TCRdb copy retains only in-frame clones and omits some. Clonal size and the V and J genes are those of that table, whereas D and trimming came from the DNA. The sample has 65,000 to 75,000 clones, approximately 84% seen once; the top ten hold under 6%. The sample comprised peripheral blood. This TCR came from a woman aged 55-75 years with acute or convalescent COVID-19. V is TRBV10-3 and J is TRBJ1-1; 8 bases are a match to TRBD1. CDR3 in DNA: TGTGCCATCAGTGGGACAGGGATGAACACTGAAGCTTTCTTT. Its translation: CAISGTGMNTEAFF.